The text below deals with one TCR beta chain. No cognate antigen has been identified for it. No per-base quality is available; no much larger clone lies one base away. This sample was taken from a study of T cell changes during pregnancy in multiple sclerosis (dated by TCRdb to between 2018 and 2021). Describing the broader study: The study examined how the T cell repertoire changed over the course of pregnancy in women with multiple sclerosis.

Library generation was performed with the immunoSEQ multiplex PCR assay. Drawn from immuneACCESS, this table holds only the in-frame rearrangements with V and J called that TCRdb kept. Clones are partly lost; checked studies trace under half to an unresolved V gene and leave the rest unexplained. The sample table holds tens of thousands of clones, of which 90% to 95% were seen once. Jointly, the top ten make up around 1.4% of the sample. The sample was peripheral blood, taken in the second trimester of pregnancy. The TCR comes from a female donor with multiple sclerosis, enrolled in a pregnancy study.

The bases are TGTGCCAGCAGGCCTAGCGGAGGTGATACGCAGTATTTT. The resulting protein is CASRPSGGDTQYF. The rearrangement combines TRBV27 with TRBJ2-3; 7 junctional bases match TRBD2. The germline V gene (reference sequence) yields MNHEY for CDR1 and SMNVEV for CDR2. Relative to germline, V is missing 6 bases and J is missing 6 bases, with 6 bases of the junction outside any gene match. The CDR3 measures 13 amino acids from cysteine to phenylalanine. Left in the record is the CDR3 DNA by itself, 39 bases read in frame from the first base.